Sequencing of this TCR beta chain was carried out in a study of T cell responses to AZD1222 COVID-19 vaccine. Study outcomes and limitations: Of spike-specific TCRs, nearly half reportedly target regions left unmutated in variants. Spike-specific TCR repertoires showed rising breadth and depth after two AZD1222 doses.

This CDR3 has 17 residues. Germline loops: CDR1 SGHVS, CDR2 FQNEAQ. Trimming stripped 3 bases from V and 3 bases from J, with 20 bases between. Produced via immunoSEQ multiplex PCR; TCRdb's table is partial and in-frame only. The data contain about 150,000 clones, over 75% of them singletons. Points on this clone: As yet, its antigen is unknown.

The source was peripheral blood, collected on day 0 of AZD1222 vaccination. This TCR derives from an adult in good health. The chain combines TRBV7-8 with TRBJ2-5; TRBD1 is a possible D gene (5 bases). As DNA, the CDR3 is TGTGCCAGCAGCTTTTTTTCAGGGCCCAGGAGTAAAGAGACCCAGTACTTC. Its translation: CASSFFSGPRSKETQYF.